What follows describes a single T cell receptor beta chain. In the original processing: Amplification of reference gene primers provided the estimated nucleated cell counts. The table came from immunoSEQ multiplex PCR; TCRdb's copy has only in-frame clones and leaves some out. Clone size and the V and J calls come from that table; the DNA yielded D and trimming. The sample consists of 150,000 to 200,000 clones, around 85% of them appearing once. Per the germline V gene, CDR1 is SGHAT and CDR2 is FQNNGV. There are 11 residues in the CDR3. The germline V and J ends were trimmed by 3 bases and 8 bases, with 5 bases remaining between them. The data derive from a study of blood T cell repertoires in COVID-19. Turning to the study itself: The study drew acute and convalescent COVID-19 samples from the United States, Italy and Spain.

Patients of the Seattle cohort, enrolled during active infection, were followed longitudinally. Sequenced material: peripheral blood. The chain uses TRBV11-2 and TRBJ2-1, with D unresolved. The sequence was collected from a woman aged 55-75 years with COVID-19, enrolled during active disease. DNA of the CDR3: TGTGCCAGCAGCTTCGGGTATGAGCAGTTCTTC. It specifies CASSFGYEQFF.